This T cell receptor beta chain was sequenced for a study of T cells after yellow fever vaccination. A single record per CDR3 protein comes from TCRdb applying MiXCR to the 5' RACE reads. The sample lists just under 600,000 distinct CDR3 sequences; about 13% were seen once. J gave up 7 bases and V 1 base, and 7 bases lay outside the gene matches. CDR1 is SEHNR and CDR2 is FQNEAQ in the germline V gene (reference sequence). The length of the CDR3 is 17 residues. The origin of this receptor is a man aged 25 to 40 who received the YFV17D yellow fever vaccine. The V and J genes are TRBV7-9 and TRBJ2-1, with TRBD2 matching over 13 bases. The material was PBMCs, obtained on the day of the yellow fever booster vaccination. CDR3 in amino acids: CASSLGVGTSGKNEQFF. The CDR3 DNA reads as TGTGCCAGCAGCTTAGGGGTCGGGACTAGCGGGAAGAATGAGCAGTTCTTC.